These 19 T cell receptor beta chains came from one sample sequenced in a study of cytomegalovirus exposure and HLA in healthy donors. The PCR employed 60 Vbeta primers together with 13 Jbeta primers. Profiled with immunoSEQ multiplex PCR; TCRdb holds only in-frame clones, not every one. Recorded for this sample: 130,000 or so clones. The sequencing input was PBMCs. The source is a woman under 30 in good health and CMV-seronegative.

The chain has TRBV11-2 and TRBJ1-2; TRBD1 might be the D (6 bases). The CDR3 is 14 residues long. Deletions cut 1 base from V and 4 bases from J, with 10 bases between. Germline V gene data show CDR1 as SGHAT and CDR2 as FQNNGV. CDR3: CASSLGTGPYGYTF. The DNA for the CDR3 is TGTGCCAGCAGCTTAGGTACAGGGCCCTATGGCTACACCTTC.

V is TRBV5-6 and J is TRBJ1-2; D not certain. CDR1 SGHDT and CDR2 YYEEEE come from the germline V gene. The V gene lost 5 bases and the J gene lost 4 bases, with 15 bases spanning the gap. The CDR3 runs to 14 residues. DNA for the CDR3: TGTGCCAGCAGTCAAGTCGCAGCGGGCTATGGCTACACCTTC. Translation: CASSQVAAGYGYTF.

This chain links TRBV2 with TRBJ1-1; TRBD1 agrees at 7 bases. The CDR3 totals 15 residues. J lost 1 base, V lost 6 bases, and 8 bases had no gene match. The V gene's germline CDR1 is SNHLY and CDR2 FYNNEI. CDR3 loop: CASRSRDSGNTEAFF. In DNA form, the CDR3 reads TGTGCCAGCAGAAGCCGGGACAGCGGGAACACTGAAGCTTTCTTT. The full variable domain, completed using reference TRBV2 and TRBJ1-1, is EPEVTQTPSHQVTQMGQEVILRCVPISNHLYFYWYRQILGQKVEFLVSFYNNEISEKSEIFDDQFSVERPDGSNFTLKIRSTKLEDSAMYFCASRSRDSGNTEAFFGQGTRLTVV.

V usage is TRBV19 and J usage is TRBJ1-1, with 7 bases that match TRBD1. CDR1 and CDR2 (germline): LNHDA, SQIVND (reference sequence). This CDR3 has 13 residues. The junction had 4 bases not matched to a gene; V was cut back by 4 bases and J by 5 bases. CDR3 sequence (DNA): TGTGCCAGTAGTAACAGGGGAAGAACTGAAGCTTTCTTT. Its protein is CASSNRGRTEAFF.

V gene TRBV29-1 combines with J gene TRBJ2-7; 8 bases line up with TRBD1. There are 12 residues in the CDR3. V was pared by 4 bases and J by 6 bases, with 5 bases of the junction left unmatched. The V gene's germline CDR1 is SQVTM and CDR2 ANQGSEA. CDR3 DNA sequence: TGCAGCGTTGTTGGGACAGGAGCCGAGCAGTACTTC. This codes for CSVVGTGAEQYF.

This chain links TRBV10-3 with TRBJ2-1; 8 bases agree with TRBD2. CDR3 size: 16 residues. CDR1 and CDR2 (germline): ENHRY, SYGVKD. Trimming took 7 bases from V and 8 from J; bases not matched to a gene: 16. CDR3 DNA: TGTGCCATCAAAAGTAGCCTCGGACTAGCAGTGGATGAGCAGTTCTTC. It yields the protein CAIKSSLGLAVDEQFF.

The rearrangement joins TRBV30 to TRBJ2-4; weak D call: TRBD1 (5 bases). CDR3 length: 18 amino acids. The germline V and J ends were trimmed by 1 base and 2 bases, with 21 bases remaining between them. Germline CDR1 reads GTSNPN; CDR2 reads SVGIG (reference sequence). The CDR3 region is CAWSALPDRQLSKNIQYF. In DNA form, the CDR3 reads TGTGCCTGGAGTGCACTCCCCGACAGACAGCTATCCAAAAACATTCAGTACTTC.

The rearrangement joins TRBV7-9 to TRBJ2-1; D unresolved. From germline, CDR1 is SEHNR and CDR2 FQNEAQ (reference sequence). Trimming took off 6 bases at V and 8 bases at J, with 8 bases between the two ends. This CDR3 contains 11 residues. The CDR3 loop reads CASSLVDEQFF. The CDR3 region has the DNA TGTGCCAGCAGTCTAGTTGATGAGCAGTTCTTC.

The chain is built from TRBV6-5 and TRBJ2-7; 7 bases are shared with TRBD2. From germline, CDR1 is MNHEY and CDR2 SVGAGI. Trimming cost V 5 bases and J 2 bases; bases outside gene matches: 6. The CDR3 covers 14 residues. The CDR3 sequence is CASSTKAGPYEQYF. CDR3 DNA sequence: TGTGCCAGCAGTACCAAAGCGGGACCCTACGAGCAGTACTTC.

The J gene is TRBJ1-3, the V gene TRBV19, with no clear D. CDR3 size: 17 residues. Germline V gives CDR1 LNHDA, CDR2 SQIVND (reference sequence). The V end lost 5 bases, the J end lost 0 bases, and 17 bases lay between the germline ends. The CDR3 DNA reads as TGTGCCAGTAGTCCGGCTTGGAGCTATAACTCTGGAAACACCATATATTTT. Encoded protein: CASSPAWSYNSGNTIYF.

The chain couples TRBV5-1 to TRBJ2-1; tentative D call: TRBD2 (6 bases). The CDR3 extends over 13 amino acids. Germline lookup yields CDR1 SGHRS and CDR2 YFSETQ. Trimming removed 4 bases at V and 6 bases at J, with 11 bases between. DNA for the CDR3: TGCGCCAGCAGCCGGGACTGGATCAATGAGCAGTTCTTC. This codes for CASSRDWINEQFF. The full variable domain, its missing parts supplied by reference TRBV5-1 and TRBJ2-1, is KAGVTQTPRYLIKTRGQQVTLSCSPISGHRSVSWYQQTPGQGLQFLFEYFSETQRNKGNFPGRFSGRQFSNSRSEMNVSTLELGDSALYLCASSRDWINEQFFGPGTRLTVL.

The gene calls are TRBV10-3 and TRBJ1-1, with 7 nucleotides matching TRBD1. Germline lookup yields CDR1 ENHRY and CDR2 SYGVKD. The CDR3 length is 13 residues. The V gene end was trimmed by 1 base and the J gene end by 7 bases; junction bases not matched to a gene: 3. CDR3 nucleotide sequence: TGTGCCATCAGTGAGTTGACAGGGAGTGAAGCTTTCTTT. Translated, it gives CAISELTGSEAFF.

V usage is TRBV7-9 and J usage is TRBJ1-2, with no clear D. Deletions cut 1 base from V and 3 bases from J, with 9 bases between. There are 14 residues in the CDR3. Germline assignment: CDR1 SEHNR and CDR2 FQNEAQ (reference sequence). CDR3 loop: CASSLEPVHYGYTF. The CDR3 region has the DNA TGTGCCAGCAGCTTAGAACCGGTCCACTATGGCTACACCTTC. Based on the CDR3 plus reference TRBV7-9 and TRBJ1-2, the full variable domain is DTGVSQNPRHKITKRGQNVTFRCDPISEHNRLYWYRQTLGQGPEFLTYFQNEAQLEKSRLLSDRFSAERPKGSFSTLEIQRTEQGDSAMYLCASSLEPVHYGYTFGSGTRLTVV.

V usage is TRBV14 and J usage is TRBJ2-7; D might be TRBD2 (6 bases). The CDR3 is 14 amino acids. The V gene lost 4 bases and the J gene lost 4 bases, with 14 bases spanning the gap. Germline lookup yields CDR1 SGHDN and CDR2 FVKESK. CDR3 nucleotides: TGTGCCAGCAGCCGGGGACTCAAACTTTACGAGCAGTACGTC. Residues: CASSRGLKLYEQYV.

The V gene is TRBV18, the J gene TRBJ2-1; the match to TRBD2 covers 8 bases. The CDR3 covers 16 residues. V shed 6 bases, J shed 6 bases, and the junction held 13 bases outside the gene matches. Germline V gene sequence: CDR1 KGHSH, CDR2 LQKENI. CDR3 nucleotide sequence: TGTGCCAGCTCCCCTTTCTCGGCGGGAGGCCTCAATGAGCAGTTCTTC. Amino acids: CASSPFSAGGLNEQFF.

The chain is built from TRBV5-4 and TRBJ2-2; TRBD2 matches 9 bases. The CDR3 runs 16 residues. The V and J ends lost 2 bases and 2 bases, in that order; junction bases with no gene match: 4. Germline V lookup: CDR1 SGHNT, CDR2 YYREEE (reference sequence). The CDR3: CASSFGREGNTGELFF. CDR3 DNA: TGTGCCAGCAGCTTCGGGCGGGAGGGTAACACCGGGGAGCTGTTTTTT. Variable domain in full (rest from reference TRBV5-4 and TRBJ2-2): ETGVTQSPTHLIKTRGQQVTLRCSSQSGHNTVSWYQQALGQGPQFIFQYYREEENGRGNFPPRFSGLQFPNYSSELNVNALELDDSALYLCASSFGREGNTGELFFGEGSRLTVL.

Written as DNA, the CDR3 is TGTGCCAGCAGTGGAGGGGAGAGCAATCAGCCCCAGCATTTT. Amino acids: CASSGGESNQPQHF. The rearrangement uses TRBV9 and TRBJ1-5; D is possibly TRBD1 (5 bases). This CDR3 has 14 residues. The germline V gene has CDR1 SGDLS and CDR2 YYNGEE. Trimming stripped 5 bases from V and 1 base from J, with 10 bases between.

The chain is built from TRBV5-1 and TRBJ2-1, with D perhaps TRBD2 (6 bases). The CDR3 has 15 residues. The V end lost 3 bases, the J end lost 4 bases, and 14 bases lay between the germline ends. The germline V gene encodes CDR1 SGHRS and CDR2 YFSETQ. The DNA for the CDR3 is TGCGCCAGCAGCTCTGGGACTTCGACATACAATGAGCAGTTCTTC. As protein: CASSSGTSTYNEQFF.

The V call is TRBV4-2, the J call TRBJ1-2; 9 nucleotides match TRBD1. The CDR3 spans 14 residues. V was clipped by 2 bases and J by 6 bases; unmatched bases: 4. CDR1 and CDR2 (germline): LGHNA, YNFKEQ. CDR3 in DNA: TGTGCCAGCAGCCAATGGACAGGGGCTGATGGCTACACCTTC. Protein sequence: CASSQWTGADGYTF.